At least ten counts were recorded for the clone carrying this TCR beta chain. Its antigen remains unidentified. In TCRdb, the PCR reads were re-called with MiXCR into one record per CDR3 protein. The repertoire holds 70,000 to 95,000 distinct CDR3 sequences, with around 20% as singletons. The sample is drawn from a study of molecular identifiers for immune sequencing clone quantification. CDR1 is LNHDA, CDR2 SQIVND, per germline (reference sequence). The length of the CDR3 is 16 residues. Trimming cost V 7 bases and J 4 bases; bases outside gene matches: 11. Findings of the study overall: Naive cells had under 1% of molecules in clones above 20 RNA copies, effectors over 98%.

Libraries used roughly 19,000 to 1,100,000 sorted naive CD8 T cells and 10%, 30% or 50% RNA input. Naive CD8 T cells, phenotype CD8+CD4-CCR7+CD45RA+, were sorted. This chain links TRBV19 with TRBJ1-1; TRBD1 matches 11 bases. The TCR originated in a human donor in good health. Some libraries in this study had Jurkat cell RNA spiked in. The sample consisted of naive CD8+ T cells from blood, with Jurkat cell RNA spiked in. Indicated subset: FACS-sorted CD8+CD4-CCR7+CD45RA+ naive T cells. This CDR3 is CASTLGQGALVTEAFF. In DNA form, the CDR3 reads TGTGCCAGTACCCTAGGACAGGGGGCTTTGGTCACTGAAGCTTTCTTT.